A selection of T cell receptor beta chains follows, all from one sample in a study of glioma-infiltrating T cells. TCRdb itself ran the multiplex PCR reads through MiXCR, one entry per CDR3 protein. The profile covers a few hundred thousand distinct CDR3 sequences, with around 45% appearing a single time and about 12% taken by the ten largest. Sequenced material: glioma tissue, nonneoplastic brain tissue, or PBMCs (not recorded which). Source of these receptors: a human donor with low-grade glioma or glioblastoma, undergoing nonglioma brain surgery, or in good health (not recorded which). Both conserved end residues are part of each CDR3. A D gene is named only where the DNA matches it firmly. Size is stated for part of the rows, as once, few or many counts, or as a class when the clone is expanded.

>.|TRBV7-3|TRBD2|TRBJ2-7
CASSPQPGGSYEQYF
TGTGCCAGCAGCCCACAGCCGGGAGGCTCCTACGAGCAGTACTTC
>many|TRBV6-4|TRBD2|TRBJ2-3
CASSDSTSPGGTDTQYF
TGTGCCAGCAGTGACTCGACTAGCCCTGGAGGCACAGATACGCAGTATTTT
>many|TRBV6-1|.|TRBJ2-7
CASSDRIAYEQYF
TGTGCCAGCTCAGACAGGATCGCCTACGAGCAGTACTTC
>.|TRBV6-2/TRBV6-3|TRBD2|TRBJ2-7
CASSTGLAAYEQYF
TGTGCCAGCAGTACGGGACTAGCGGCATACGAGCAGTACTTC
>.|TRBV25-1|.|TRBJ2-7
CASSVTGTYEQYF
TGTGCCAGCAGTGTAACAGGGACCTACGAGCAGTACTTC
>.|TRBV5-1|.|TRBJ2-3
CASSNGEADTQYF
TGCGCCAGCAGTAACGGGGAGGCAGATACGCAGTATTTT
>many|TRBV27|TRBD2|TRBJ2-7
CASSLSTSGIDYEQYF
TGTGCCAGCAGTTTGAGTACTAGCGGGATAGACTACGAGCAGTACTTC
>many|TRBV28|.|TRBJ1-1
CATLREALNTEAFF
TGTGCCACTCTTAGGGAGGCTCTGAACACTGAAGCTTTCTTT
>few|TRBV20-1|TRBD2|TRBJ2-3
CSAGLATSTDTQYF
TGCAGTGCCGGACTAGCGACTAGCACAGATACGCAGTATTTT
>.|TRBV20-1|TRBD1|TRBJ2-2
CSAPGGYTGELFF
TGCAGTGCTCCAGGGGGATACACCGGGGAGCTGTTTTTT
>.|TRBV4-1|TRBD1|TRBJ1-2
CASSLPTGGGFHGYTF
TGCGCCAGCAGCCTTCCTACAGGGGGCGGCTTTCATGGCTACACCTTC
>.|TRBV7-6|.|TRBJ2-1
CAKPSPRIDLALDEQFF
TGCGCCAAGCCCTCACCCCGGATTGACCTCGCTCTAGATGAGCAGTTCTTC
>.|TRBV5-8|.|TRBJ2-7
CASSRGPSYEQYF
TGTGCCAGCAGCAGGGGCCCCTCCTACGAGCAGTACTTC
>many|TRBV27|.|TRBJ2-7
CASSLSLATDYEQYF
TGTGCCAGCAGTTTATCGTTGGCCACTGATTACGAGCAGTACTTC
>.|TRBV27|.|TRBJ1-1
CASSYTGSTEASF
TGTGCCAGCAGTTACACAGGGAGCACTGAAGCTTCCTTT
>many|TRBV7-2|.|TRBJ1-1
CASSRGGEGGNTEAFF
TGTGCCAGCAGCCGCGGGGGGGAAGGAGGGAACACTGAAGCTTTCTTT
>.|TRBV7-9|.|TRBJ2-3
CASTYPGLLTDTQYF
TGTGCCAGCACCTACCCAGGGTTACTTACAGATACGCAGTATTTT
>.|TRBV7-9|.|TRBJ1-1
CASSLEAVEQTEAFF
TGTGCCAGCAGCTTAGAGGCAGTAGAACAGACTGAAGCTTTCTTT
>few|TRBV4-1|.|TRBJ1-5
CASRQQAYSNQPQHF
TGCGCCAGCAGACAACAGGCTTATAGCAATCAGCCCCAGCATTTT
>.|TRBV9|.|TRBJ2-1
CASSPRGGVTYNEQFF
TGTGCCAGCAGCCCCCGAGGCGGGGTTACCTACAATGAGCAGTTCTTC
>few|TRBV6-2/TRBV6-3|.|TRBJ2-2
CASSYSRQFTGELFF
TGTGCCAGCAGTTACTCTAGACAGTTCACCGGGGAGCTGTTTTTT
>.|TRBV7-3|TRBD2|TRBJ2-1
CASSSSSGRAGGQFF
TGTGCCAGCAGCTCATCTAGCGGGAGGGCCGGTGGGCAGTTCTTC
>.|TRBV27|.|TRBJ1-5
CASSLFPEGQPQHF
TGTGCCAGCAGTTTATTCCCTGAAGGCCAGCCCCAGCATTTT
>few|TRBV3-1|.|TRBJ1-3
CASSSDSVSGNTIYF
TGTGCCAGCAGTTCGGACAGCGTCTCTGGAAACACCATATATTTT
>few|TRBV6-6|TRBD1|TRBJ2-1
CASSYSPRAGGHQDNEQFF
TGTGCCAGCAGTTACTCACCCAGGGCAGGGGGACATCAAGACAATGAGCAGTTCTTC
>.|TRBV6-2/TRBV6-3|.|TRBJ1-2
CASGRGTAYGYTF
TGTGCCAGCGGTCGTGGGACCGCCTATGGCTACACCTTC
>once|TRBV12-3/TRBV12-4|TRBD1|TRBJ1-1
CASTSGQTPNTEAFF
TGTGCCAGCACTTCGGGACAGACGCCGAACACTGAAGCTTTCTTT
>.|TRBV6-1|.|TRBJ2-5
CASSPLRRGQQTQYF
TGTGCCAGCAGCCCCCTCCGGCGCGGGCAGCAGACCCAGTACTTC
>.|TRBV27|TRBD1|TRBJ1-2
CASSPATGTGGFGYTF
TGTGCCAGCAGTCCAGCTACCGGGACAGGGGGCTTCGGCTACACCTTC
>few|TRBV28|.|TRBJ1-2
CASNHRERGYGYTF
TGTGCCAGCAACCACAGGGAGAGGGGGTATGGCTACACCTTC
>.|TRBV12-5|TRBD2|TRBJ2-1
CASGSRLALNEQFF
TGTGCTAGTGGTTCGAGACTAGCGTTGAATGAGCAGTTCTTC
>many|TRBV28|.|TRBJ1-5
CASREAHQPQHF
TGTGCCAGCAGGGAGGCTCATCAGCCCCAGCATTTT
>.|TRBV28|.|TRBJ2-7
CASRPLLRADEQYF
TGTGCCAGCAGACCACTCCTCAGGGCCGACGAGCAGTACTTC